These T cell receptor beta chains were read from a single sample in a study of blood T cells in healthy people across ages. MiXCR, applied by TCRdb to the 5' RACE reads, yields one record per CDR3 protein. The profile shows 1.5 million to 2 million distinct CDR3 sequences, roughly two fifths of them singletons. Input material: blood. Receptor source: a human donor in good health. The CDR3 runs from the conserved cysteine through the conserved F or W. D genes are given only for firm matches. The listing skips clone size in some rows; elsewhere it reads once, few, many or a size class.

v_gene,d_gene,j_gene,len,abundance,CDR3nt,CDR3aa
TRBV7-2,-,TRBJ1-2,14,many,TGTGCCAGCAGCCTCAGGTCTTCTAACTATGGCTACACCTTC,CASSLRSSNYGYTF
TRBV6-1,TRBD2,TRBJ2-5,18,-,TGTGCCAGCAGCCGCCCTTTCCTAGGGACTAGCGGGGGTCAGACCCAGTACTTC,CASSRPFLGTSGGQTQYF
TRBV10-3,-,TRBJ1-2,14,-,TGTGCCATCAGTGAGGTGGGCGACACCTATGGCTACACCTTC,CAISEVGDTYGYTF
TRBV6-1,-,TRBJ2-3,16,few,TGTGCCAGCAGTGGCACAAGGGGCCTCAGGGTGGATACGCAGTATTTT,CASSGTRGLRVDTQYF
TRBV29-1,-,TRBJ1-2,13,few,TGCAGCGTTGAAGAATCCACGGGCAGTGGCTACACCTTC,CSVEESTGSGYTF
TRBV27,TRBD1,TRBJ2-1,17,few,TGTGCCAGCAGTTTATGGGGCACAGGGGGTGGGTACAATGAGCAGTTCTTC,CASSLWGTGGGYNEQFF
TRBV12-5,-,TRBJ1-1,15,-,TGTGCTAGTGGTTTGGTACTACAGTACACCTCTGAAGCTTTCTTT,CASGLVLQYTSEAFF
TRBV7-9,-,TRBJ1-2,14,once,TGTGCCAGCAGCTTATGGCCAGGGCGGCATGGCTACACCTTC,CASSLWPGRHGYTF
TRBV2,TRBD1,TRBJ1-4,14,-,TGTGCCAGCAGGGTTACAGGGGGTAATGAAAAACTGTTTTTT,CASRVTGGNEKLFF
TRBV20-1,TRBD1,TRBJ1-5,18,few,TGCAGTGCTAGAGATCATACTCGAGGGGCAGGGGGCAGTCAGCCCCAGCATTTT,CSARDHTRGAGGSQPQHF
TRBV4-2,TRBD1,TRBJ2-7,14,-,TGTGCCAGCAGCCCACACAGGGGATCCTACGAGCAGTACTTC,CASSPHRGSYEQYF
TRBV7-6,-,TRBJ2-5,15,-,TGTGCCAGCAGCTTACATGCAGGGTTAAAGGAGACCCAGTACTTT,CASSLHAGLKETQYF
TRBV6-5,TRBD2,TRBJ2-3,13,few,TGTGCCGGCAGCACGGGACTAGCGGGGGGTTGGTATTTT,CAGSTGLAGGWYF
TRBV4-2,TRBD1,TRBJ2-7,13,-,TGTGCCAGCAGAGAAGGACAGGGCTACGAGCAGTACTTC,CASREGQGYEQYF
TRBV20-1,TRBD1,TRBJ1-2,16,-,TGCAGTGCTAGAGATCTCAGAGGGGGACAGCACAATGGCTACACCTTC,CSARDLRGGQHNGYTF
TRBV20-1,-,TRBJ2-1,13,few,TGCAGTGCTAGCTCAGTAGATAACAATGAGCAGTTCTTC,CSASSVDNNEQFF
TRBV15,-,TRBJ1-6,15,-,TGTGCCACCAGCAGCTCCATCGGCGCGTATTCACCCCTCCACTTT,CATSSSIGAYSPLHF
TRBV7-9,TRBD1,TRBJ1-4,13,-,TGTGCCAGCAGCCCACAGGGGAATGAAAAACTGTTTTTT,CASSPQGNEKLFF
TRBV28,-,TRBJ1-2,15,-,TGTGCCAGCAGTAAACTGGAAGAAAGGGGTCAGGGCTACACCTTC,CASSKLEERGQGYTF
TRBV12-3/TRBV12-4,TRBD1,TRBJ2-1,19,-,TGTGCCAGCAGTTTAGATATGTTTGGGGTAGGACAGGGGAGTAATGAGCAGTTCTTC,CASSLDMFGVGQGSNEQFF
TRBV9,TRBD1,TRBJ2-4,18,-,TGTGCCAGCAGCGCGTCGACCGGGACAGGCCCACCCAAAAACATTCAGTACTTC,CASSASTGTGPPKNIQYF
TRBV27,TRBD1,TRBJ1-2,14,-,TGTGCCAGCGGGCAGCAGGGGGCCTTCTATGGCTACACCTTC,CASGQQGAFYGYTF
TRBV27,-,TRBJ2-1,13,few,TGTGCCAGCAGTCCCCTAGGGGGGATTGAGCAGTTCTTC,CASSPLGGIEQFF
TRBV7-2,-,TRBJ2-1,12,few,TGTGCCAGCACCAGAACGCAGATTGAGCAGTTCTTC,CASTRTQIEQFF
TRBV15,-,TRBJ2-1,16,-,TGTGCCACCAGCAGAGTGCACCTCAGCTCCTACAATGAGCAGTTCTTC,CATSRVHLSSYNEQFF
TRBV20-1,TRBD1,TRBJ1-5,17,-,TGCAGTGCTAGAGACGTAGGGGGCGCGGGGATCAATCAGCCCCAGCATTTT,CSARDVGGAGINQPQHF
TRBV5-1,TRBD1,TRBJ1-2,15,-,TGCGCCAGCAGCTTGGAGGGGGACAGGGCCTATGGCTACACCTTC,CASSLEGDRAYGYTF
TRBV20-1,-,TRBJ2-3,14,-,TGCAGTGCTAGTCCCCCTATCAAAACAGATACGCAGTATTTT,CSASPPIKTDTQYF
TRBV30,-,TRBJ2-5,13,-,TGTGCCTGGAGTGTTGGGGAGAGGGGGACCCAGTACTTC,CAWSVGERGTQYF
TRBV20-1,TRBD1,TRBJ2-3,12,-,TGCAGTGCCCCCAAGGGGACAGATACGCGGTATTTT,CSAPKGTDTRYF
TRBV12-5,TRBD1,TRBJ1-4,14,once,TGTGCTAGTGGTTCCGGGCAGGGGGACAAAAAGCTGTTTTTT,CASGSGQGDKKLFF
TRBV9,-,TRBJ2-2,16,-,TGTGCCAGCAGCCCTCGACTGGCAACCTGGGGCGGGGAGCTGTTTTTT,CASSPRLATWGGELFF
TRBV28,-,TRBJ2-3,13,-,TGTGCCAGCAGTTTGCCCGGGGTAGATACGCAGTATTTT,CASSLPGVDTQYF
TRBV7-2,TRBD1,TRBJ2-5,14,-,TGTGCCAGCACTCAACAGGGGGGTAGGGAGACCCAGTACTTC,CASTQQGGRETQYF
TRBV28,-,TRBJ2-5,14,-,TGTGCCAGCAGTTCGGGGCGGGCAAAAGAGACCCAGTACTTC,CASSSGRAKETQYF